The T cell receptor beta chain described here comes from a study of cytomegalovirus exposure and HLA in healthy donors. Broader study findings: In vitro checks showed that a few CMV-associated chains really do target CMV antigens.

Samples came from healthy bone marrow donors. Germline lookup yields CDR1 SEHNR and CDR2 FQNEAQ (reference sequence). This CDR3 spans 15 amino acids. The PCR had 60 Vbeta and 13 Jbeta primers. TCRdb keeps only in-frame clones here, not all; method: immunoSEQ multiplex PCR. Among approximately 240,000 clones listed, roughly 91% were seen once. This clone was picked up one time. The antigen remains unidentified. Germline and junction disagree at one end, which may indicate a read error. The gene calls are TRBV7-9 and TRBJ2-3; 12 bases map to TRBD2. The origin of this receptor is a young woman in good health and CMV-seronegative. The sample comprised PBMCs. CDR3 protein: CASSLAGGPTDTQYF. CDR3 nucleotides: TGTGCCAGCAGCCTAGCGGGAGGGCCCACAGATACGCAGTATTTT.